This T cell receptor (beta chain) came from a study of beta chain features in type 1 diabetes. CDR1 SEHNR and CDR2 FQNEAQ come from the germline V gene (reference sequence). Between the trimmed V and J ends, which lost 1 base and 7 bases, there was a span of 7 bases. This CDR3 is built from 12 residues. This clone has more than one count but fewer than ten. The antigen is undetermined. The study, taken as a whole, reports: Moderately but significantly shorter TCRB CDR3s were found in Type 1 diabetes patients in all four CD4+ subsets. A closer apparent resemblance between naive, central memory and Treg TCRB repertoires was seen in patients than in healthy donors.

Sequenced material consisted of expressed TCRB transcripts (all of the isolated RNA was reverse transcribed). Sequencing used immunoSEQ multiplex PCR; TCRdb keeps in-frame clones, though not all of them. The sample holds 45,000 to 60,000 clones, about 60% seen once. This TCR came from a woman in her 30s with type 1 diabetes. The sample consisted of stem cell memory CD4+ T cells from blood. V and J are TRBV7-9 and TRBJ1-2; D possibly corresponds to TRBD1 (5 bases). The CDR3 sequence is CASSLEGSGYTF. CDR3 sequence (DNA): TGTGCCAGCAGCTTAGAGGGGTCTGGCTACACCTTC. Supplemented by reference TRBV7-9 and TRBJ1-2, the full variable domain reads DTGVSQNPRHKITKRGQNVTFRCDPISEHNRLYWYRQTLGQGPEFLTYFQNEAQLEKSRLLSDRFSAERPKGSFSTLEIQRTEQGDSAMYLCASSLEGSGYTFGSGTRLTVV.